One and the same sample provided the 8 T cell receptor beta chains below, sequenced in a study of shared clonotypes between healthy human individuals. Profiled with immunoSEQ multiplex PCR; TCRdb holds only in-frame clones, not every one. The table lists over a million clones, more than 95% of them singletons. Material: naive CD4+ T cells sorted from blood. As to subset: CD45RA+ positively selected. The receptors here all came from a man aged 25 to 40 in good health.

The V and J genes are TRBV18 and TRBJ1-4; D perhaps matches TRBD1 (6 bases). Germline loops: CDR1 KGHSH, CDR2 LQKENI. Trimming took off 2 bases at V and 7 bases at J, with 20 bases between the two ends. This CDR3 is 17 amino acids long. CDR3 bases: TGTGCCAGCTCACCAGGCTTGCTGGGGGGGCGCGGTGAAAAACTGTTTTTT. This translates into CASSPGLLGGRGEKLFF.

The chain combines TRBV28 with TRBJ2-3; no reliable D call. Trimming took 3 bases from V and 0 from J, leaving 13 bases between them. This CDR3 has 16 residues. CDR1 MDHEN and CDR2 SYDVKM come from the germline V gene. In nucleotides, the CDR3 is TGTGCCAGCAGTTTCTCCCCCTTACCTAGCACAGATACGCAGTATTTT. Encoded protein: CASSFSPLPSTDTQYF.

The chain has TRBV28 and TRBJ1-5; D is unclear. Trimming shortened V by 4 bases and J by 4 bases, and 5 bases separated the two germline ends. Germline V gene data show CDR1 as MDHEN and CDR2 as SYDVKM. CDR3 length: 12 amino acids. The CDR3, as DNA: TGTGCCAGCAGTTACGAGAATCAGCCCCAGCATTTT. Translating it yields CASSYENQPQHF.

This chain joins TRBV5-1 and TRBJ2-1; the match to TRBD2 covers 14 bases. The CDR3 consists of 20 residues. Germline CDR1 and CDR2: SGHRS and YFSETQ. The trim removed 4 bases at V and 0 bases at J, leaving 12 bases unmatched. The CDR3 sequence: CASSHSPGTSGGSSYNEQFF. As DNA, the CDR3 is TGCGCCAGCAGCCATAGTCCCGGGACTAGCGGGGGAAGCTCCTACAATGAGCAGTTCTTC.

The CDR3 spells CASSDNRRRGEKLFF. Here the CDR3 DNA reads TGTGCCAGCAGTGATAACCGCCGCCGAGGGGAAAAACTGTTTTTT. This rearrangement joins TRBV2 to TRBJ1-4; D unclear. The V gene lost 3 bases and the J gene lost 8 bases, with 16 bases spanning the gap. The CDR3 is made up of 15 amino acids. Germline CDR1 SNHLY, CDR2 FYNNEI.

This chain uses TRBV18 with TRBJ1-4; D is uncertain. CDR1 is KGHSH and CDR2 is LQKENI in the germline V gene. Deletions cut 4 bases from V and 8 bases from J, with 11 bases between. The CDR3 extends over 13 amino acids. CDR3 in DNA: TGTGCCAGCTCACTCGGCGCGGGGGAAAAACTGTTTTTT. This sequence encodes CASSLGAGEKLFF.

This chain uses TRBV4-3 with TRBJ2-6; 7 nucleotides align to TRBD1. The V and J ends lost 1 base and 4 bases, in that order; junction bases with no gene match: 4. The CDR3 is 16 residues long. CDR1 LGHNA and CDR2 YSLEER come from the germline V gene. CDR3 in amino acids: CASSQADRSGANVLTF. The CDR3 bases are TGCGCCAGCAGCCAAGCGGACAGGTCCGGGGCCAACGTCCTGACTTTC.

The chain recombines TRBV5-1 with TRBJ2-2; D remains unclear. CDR3 length: 16 amino acids. The germline gives CDR1 SGHRS, CDR2 YFSETQ. V was clipped by 2 bases and J by 4 bases, with 15 bases between them. This CDR3 is CASSFQVSRGTGELFF. The CDR3 region has the DNA TGCGCCAGCAGCTTCCAGGTATCGCGTGGCACCGGGGAGCTGTTTTTT.